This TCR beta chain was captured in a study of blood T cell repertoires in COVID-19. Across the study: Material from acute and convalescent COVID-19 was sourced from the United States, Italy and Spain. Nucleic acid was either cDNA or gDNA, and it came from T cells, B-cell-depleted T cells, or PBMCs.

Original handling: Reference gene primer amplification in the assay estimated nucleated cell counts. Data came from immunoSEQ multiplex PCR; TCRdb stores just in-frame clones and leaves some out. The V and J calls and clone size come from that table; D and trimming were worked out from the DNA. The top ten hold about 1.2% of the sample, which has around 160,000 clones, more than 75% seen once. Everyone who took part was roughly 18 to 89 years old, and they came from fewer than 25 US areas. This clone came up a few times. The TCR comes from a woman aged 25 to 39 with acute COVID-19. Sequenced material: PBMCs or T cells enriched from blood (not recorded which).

CDR3 coding DNA: TGCAGCGTTGGGCAGGGAGGCTATGGCTACACCTTC. It encodes CSVGQGGYGYTF. The V gene is TRBV29-1, the J gene TRBJ1-2; possible D gene TRBD1, 5 bases. V lost 4 bases and J 4 bases, leaving 10 bases between the germline ends. The CDR3 totals 12 residues. In germline, CDR1 is SQVTM, CDR2 ANQGSEA.